This TCR beta chain emerged from a study of HIV-infected children after antiretroviral therapy interruption. The sample holds many counts of this clonotype. Treatment meaning: PENTA 11 planned treatment interruption arm or continuous ART arm. Sorting from thawed PBMCs isolated naive CD4+ CD45RA+ CD45RO- T cells. RNA-based 3' RACE libraries used unique molecular identifiers. Using its own MiXCR run on the 3' RACE reads, TCRdb lists one record per CDR3 protein. The profile covers about 83,000 distinct CDR3 sequences, with about 7.2% appearing a single time and about 1.1% taken by the ten largest. This clonotype originated in a pool of human donors with HIV. Source: CD45RA+ CD4+ T cells from PBMCs, pooled from several time points, taken from a donor given antiretroviral therapy, either interrupted or continuous. Subset defined: naive CD4+ CD45RA+ CD45RO- T cells.

The CDR3 spells CASRRGSSGGSGLLPTSYNEQFF. The CDR3 DNA reads TGTGCCAGTAGAAGGGGTAGTAGCGGGGGGTCAGGCCTCTTACCAACCTCCTACAATGAGCAGTTCTTC. This chain connects TRBV19 to TRBJ2-1; 10 bases line up with TRBD2. The CDR3 loop spans 23 amino acids. Germline trimming cut 6 bases from V and 0 bases from J; bases unmatched to any gene: 26. Germline V gene sequence: CDR1 LNHDA, CDR2 SQIVND (reference sequence).